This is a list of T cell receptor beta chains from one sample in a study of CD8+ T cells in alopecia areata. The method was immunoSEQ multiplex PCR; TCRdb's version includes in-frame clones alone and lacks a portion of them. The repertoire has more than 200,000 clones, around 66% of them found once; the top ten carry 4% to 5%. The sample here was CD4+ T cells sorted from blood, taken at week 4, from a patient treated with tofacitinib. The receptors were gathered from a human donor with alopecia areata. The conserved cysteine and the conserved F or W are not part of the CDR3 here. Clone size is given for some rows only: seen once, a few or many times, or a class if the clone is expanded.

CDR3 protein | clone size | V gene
SVVAGGSNTEAF | NA | TRBV29-1
ARGGQGARETQY | NA | TRBV30
ASSIVLAHEQF | once | TRBV19
ASSEPGAYTGELF | NA | TRBV25-1
ASSLSSSTDTQY | NA | TRBV25-1
ASSVYSGNTIY | NA | TRBV9
ASRVRGGQPDNSPLH | few | TRBV10-3
ASSALTDTQY | NA | TRBV2
ASSPFPDTQY | NA | TRBV7-2
DGPNEQF | NA | TRBV27
ASRRAMNYGYT | NA | TRBV5-6
ASSQTGVGYNEQF | NA | TRBV11-2
ASSPRSRPGSYNEQF | NA | TRBV7-2
ASSPRTSVKEEQY | few | TRBV7-2
ASRTGASPLH | NA | TRBV5-1
SVEGTSRAKNIQY | few | TRBV29-1
AWSGGRETQY | NA | TRBV30
SADSGGVQF | few | TRBV20-1
ASSRDYDYEQY | NA | TRBV6-6
ASSVDSWDETQY | NA | TRBV9
ASSQRTGENTEAF | NA | TRBV23-1
ASQAGGASNQPQH | NA | TRBV2
ASSYGMVYGYT | NA | TRBV6-5
ASSFRRGTEAF | NA | TRBV27
AWSVQGADTQY | NA | TRBV30
ASSASPSRELF | NA | TRBV18
ASSLGAGPGGSEQY | once | TRBV5-1
SVEGQGDEQY | NA | TRBV29-1
ASSLGSSLGEQY | once | TRBV11-2
AWSPPGGGYT | few | TRBV30
ASTRRTGLLDEQY | NA | TRBV2
ASRPWVVANYGYT | NA | TRBV27
ASSVRGLNEQF | NA | TRBV9
ASSGDLGGQY | NA | TRBV25-1
ASSPPPLYEQY | few | TRBV6-5
ATSSKAQQGFRNEQF | NA | TRBV15
ASSEDRDRGEKLF | NA | TRBV2
ASSRSSGAYEQY | once | TRBV7-2
SVRTLYQETQY | NA | TRBV29-1
SVTQGLQETQY | NA | TRBV29-1
ASSRSYEQY | NA | TRBV5-6
ASRDDPGPGQGTDNSPLH | NA | TRBV7-7
ASSLAGLTSGVEQF | NA | TRBV27
ASGQLISYEQY | NA | TRBV6-4
ASRETPGVALETQY | NA | TRBV7-2
AWSYTGGAEAF | few | TRBV30
SSGTGKTEAF | NA | TRBV29-1
ASSFSGEETQY | NA | TRBV11-2
ASSAVDWGNYGYT | NA | TRBV9
ASSKGQSNTEAF | few | TRBV7-8
ASRLGQGDNSPLH | few | TRBV7-9
ASSTGQSSNQPQH | NA | TRBV2
ASTFRGGYT | NA | TRBV7-2
ASSHYRAPNTEAF | NA | TRBV4-3
ASRDWGGETQY | NA | TRBV6-5